One sample yielded the 21 T cell receptor beta chains listed below, sequenced in a study of CD8 T cells in Susac syndrome. With random hexamers, about 0.45 to 1 ug RNA was reverse transcribed. Via MiXCR, TCRdb re-called the immunoSEQ multiplex PCR reads, giving one row per CDR3 protein. The table lists about 240,000 distinct CDR3 sequences, 96% of them singletons. Sequenced material: CD4+ T cells from PBMCs. These receptors were obtained from a human donor with Susac syndrome.

This chain connects TRBV20-1 to TRBJ2-1, with 9 bases fitting TRBD2. Trimming took 4 bases from V and 1 from J; bases not matched to a gene: 2. The germline V gene encodes CDR1 DFQATT and CDR2 SNEGSKA (reference sequence). The CDR3 has 14 amino acids. Here the CDR3 DNA reads TGCAGTGCTATTAGCGGGAGTTCCTACAATGAGCAGTTCTTC. Protein sequence: CSAISGSSYNEQFF.

This chain links TRBV5-1 with TRBJ2-1, with unresolved D. Germline V gene data show CDR1 as SGHRS and CDR2 as YFSETQ. Trimming stripped 2 bases from V and 2 bases from J, with 11 bases between. There are 15 residues in the CDR3. For the CDR3, the DNA is TGCGCCAGCAGCTTCAGCAGCAATACCTACAATGAGCAGTTCTTC. It encodes CASSFSSNTYNEQFF.

The chain employs TRBV20-1 and TRBJ2-2; no clear D. With 3 bases removed from V and 2 bases from J, the gap between germline ends came to 4 bases. Germline V gene data show CDR1 as DFQATT and CDR2 as SNEGSKA (reference sequence). This CDR3 spans 12 amino acids. CDR3 in amino acids: CSARYNTGELFF. DNA of the CDR3: TGCAGTGCTAGGTACAACACCGGGGAGCTGTTTTTT.

This chain connects TRBV20-1 to TRBJ1-3, with 7 positions matching TRBD1. The junction had 7 bases not matched to a gene; V was cut back by 3 bases and J by 2 bases. CDR1 is DFQATT, CDR2 SNEGSKA, per germline (reference sequence). CDR3 size: 15 residues. The CDR3 DNA is TGCAGTGCTAGGCCGGGACAGAGGGCTGGAAACACCATATATTTT. Residues: CSARPGQRAGNTIYF.

This clonotype appeared a single time. V gene TRBV12-3 or TRBV12-4 combines with J gene TRBJ1-2; D perhaps matches TRBD1 (6 bases). The CDR3 loop spans 15 amino acids. V was shortened by 3 bases and J by 4 bases, with 15 bases between the two germline ends. The DNA of the CDR3 is TGTGCCAGCAGTTTTGTGGACAGAGTAATCTATGGCTACACCTTC. The encoded protein is CASSFVDRVIYGYTF.

This chain joins TRBV12-3 or TRBV12-4 and TRBJ2-7; D is possibly TRBD1 (6 bases). V shed 6 bases and J shed 9 bases, with 15 bases lying between them. The CDR3 spans 12 residues. The CDR3 DNA reads as TGTGCCAGCAGCTGGGACATCTTGGCGCAGTACTTC. This codes for CASSWDILAQYF.

The CDR3 DNA reads TGCAGCGTCGGACAGGGAGCATACAATGAGCAGTTCTTC. It yields the protein CSVGQGAYNEQFF. The V gene is TRBV29-1, the J gene TRBJ2-1; 8 nucleotides align to TRBD1. Germline CDR1 is SQVTM and CDR2 is ANQGSEA. With 6 bases clipped from V and 4 bases from J, the junction kept 5 bases outside the gene matches. The CDR3 totals 13 residues.

The chain carries TRBV20-1 and TRBJ1-2, with D unclear. This CDR3 region has 12 residues. Germline CDR1 DFQATT, CDR2 SNEGSKA (reference sequence). V lost 3 bases to trimming and J lost 7 bases, with 12 bases between them. The CDR3 spells CSASRGRAGYTF. In DNA form, the CDR3 reads TGCAGTGCTAGCCGCGGGAGGGCTGGCTACACCTTC.

The V and J genes are TRBV24-1 and TRBJ1-1; D is ambiguous. Trimming stripped 5 bases from V and 2 bases from J, with 5 bases between. This CDR3 has 12 amino acids. The germline V gene encodes CDR1 KGHDR and CDR2 SFDVKD. CDR3 in amino acids: CATSGGNTEAFF. CDR3 DNA: TGTGCCACCAGTGGGGGAAACACTGAAGCTTTCTTT.

The rearrangement uses TRBV20-1 and TRBJ1-2; 7 bases are a match to TRBD1. Germline CDR1 reads DFQATT; CDR2 reads SNEGSKA (reference sequence). The CDR3 spans 14 residues. Trimming removed 6 bases from V and 4 bases from J; junction bases left unmatched: 11. The CDR3 DNA reads TGCAGTGCCGTCGAAGGGACAGCCTCCTATGGCTACACCTTC. It yields the protein CSAVEGTASYGYTF.

The chain is built from TRBV14 and TRBJ2-2, with D unresolved. Germline loops: CDR1 SGHDN, CDR2 FVKESK. This CDR3 is 14 amino acids long. V was shortened by 4 bases and J by 1 base, with 7 bases between the two germline ends. The CDR3 nucleotides are TGTGCCAGCAGCCCCAGTCGGAACACCGGGGAGCTGTTTTTT. It is translated as CASSPSRNTGELFF.

This rearrangement joins TRBV27 to TRBJ1-4; D possibly corresponds to TRBD1 (5 bases). The V gene lost 7 bases and the J gene lost 6 bases, with 12 bases spanning the gap. The CDR3 extends over 13 amino acids. Per the germline V gene, CDR1 is MNHEY and CDR2 is SMNVEV (reference sequence). As DNA, the CDR3 is TGTGCCAGCAAGGGCGTAGGGGATGAAAAACTGTTTTTT. It encodes CASKGVGDEKLFF.

The chain uses TRBV18 and TRBJ2-6, with D unclear. Trimming took 2 bases from V and 11 from J, leaving 4 bases between them. There are 11 residues in the CDR3. Germline V gene data show CDR1 as KGHSH and CDR2 as LQKENI. The CDR3 DNA is TGTGCCAGCTCACCAGGGGACGTCCTGACTTTC. Translation: CASSPGDVLTF.

This sequence joins TRBV20-1 and TRBJ1-2, with D unclear. The CDR3 spans 13 residues. Germline CDR1 is DFQATT and CDR2 is SNEGSKA (reference sequence). V lost 4 bases and J lost 3, with 12 bases in between. DNA of the CDR3: TGCAGTGCTAATCGGGGAAATGACTATGGCTACACCTTC. Translated: CSANRGNDYGYTF.

This chain joins TRBV29-1 and TRBJ2-5; TRBD1 matches 7 bases. Germline CDR1 reads SQVTM; CDR2 reads ANQGSEA. This CDR3 has 12 amino acids. V was clipped by 8 bases and J by 5 bases; unmatched bases: 8. CDR3 DNA sequence: TGCAGCATAACGGACAGGACCGAGACCCAGTACTTC. Its protein product is CSITDRTETQYF.

The chain links TRBV9 to TRBJ2-7; D is perhaps TRBD1 (6 bases). CDR1 and CDR2 (germline): SGDLS, YYNGEE. Trimming pared 4 bases from V and 1 base from J, leaving 15 bases between. The CDR3 extends over 15 amino acids. The DNA of the CDR3 is TGTGCCAGCAGCACCGGGACACCCGATTCCTACGAGCAGTACTTC. Amino acid sequence: CASSTGTPDSYEQYF.

This chain uses TRBV12-3 or TRBV12-4 with TRBJ2-3, with D tentatively TRBD2 (5 bases). The CDR3 is 14 residues long. The V gene lost 7 bases and the J gene lost 7 bases, with 18 bases spanning the gap. The CDR3 nucleotides are TGTGCCAGCACGACCAGCGGATCCACGAATACGCAGTATTTT. It yields the protein CASTTSGSTNTQYF.

This clonotype was seen a few times. V is TRBV25-1 and J is TRBJ1-5; D not certain. The CDR3 sequence is 12 residues long. V was trimmed by 6 bases and J by 0 bases, leaving 3 bases between them. Germline-derived CDR1 and CDR2 are MGHDK and SYGVNS. The CDR3 spells CASRNSNQPQHF. The CDR3 DNA follows: TGTGCCAGCAGGAATAGCAATCAGCCCCAGCATTTT.

The V call is TRBV5-1, the J call TRBJ1-5, with TRBD1 matching 8 bases. V was pared by 4 bases and J by 2 bases, with 5 bases of the junction left unmatched. Germline V gene sequence: CDR1 SGHRS, CDR2 YFSETQ. CDR3 length equals 15 residues. Here the CDR3 reads CASSTTGDGNQPQHF. The CDR3 DNA reads TGCGCCAGCAGCACGACAGGGGATGGCAATCAGCCCCAGCATTTT.

The V gene is TRBV29-1, the J gene TRBJ1-1; maybe TRBD1 (5 bases). Germline V lookup: CDR1 SQVTM, CDR2 ANQGSEA. The ends were cut back, 0 bases at V and 5 bases at J, with 16 bases in the middle. The CDR3 runs to 15 residues. CDR3 region: CSVEDPAGRETEAFF. Written as DNA, the CDR3 is TGCAGCGTTGAAGATCCCGCAGGGCGAGAGACTGAAGCTTTCTTT.

The chain couples TRBV25-1 to TRBJ1-1, with D uncertain. CDR1 MGHDK and CDR2 SYGVNS come from the germline V gene. The CDR3 is 13 amino acids. V was cut by 4 bases and J by 1 base, with 7 bases left in between. For the CDR3, the DNA is TGTGCCAGCAGTGGTATAGCGAACACTGAAGCTTTCTTT. Its protein is CASSGIANTEAFF.